This T cell receptor beta chain was identified during a study of glioma-infiltrating T cells after dendritic cell vaccination listed by TCRdb under 2016. Study-level background: Of the 15 or so glioblastoma patients in the cohort, all drawn from Phase I and II dendritic cell vaccination trials, 9 were newly diagnosed and 6 had recurrent disease. Patients received autologous tumor lysate-pulsed dendritic cell vaccination between the early 2000s and the early 2010s. The vaccine was prepared from monocyte-derived dendritic cells that were cultured for approximately seven days with IL-4 and GM-CSF and then pulsed overnight with autologous tumor lysate. Each patient got three intradermal injections of the dendritic cell vaccine, spaced at biweekly intervals, in the arm below the axilla. Deep sequencing of TCR beta CDR3 regions was used to quantify tumor-infiltrating lymphocyte content and compare tumor and blood repertoires in dendritic cell-vaccinated glioblastoma patients. TCR sequencing metrics, including TIL content and tumor-blood repertoire overlap, were correlated with survival after dendritic cell vaccination. Overall study outcomes, separate from this receptor: After dendritic cell vaccination, a higher estimated pretreatment TIL content predicted longer time to progression and overall survival. TCR clonality showed no direct relationship with survival, which suggests that a diverse polyclonal response may matter. The cohort was small and heterogeneous, only a few patients had full blood and tumor sets, and even fewer had initial-recurrent tumor pairs. The three-group TCR overlap response model was described as speculative and requiring prospective validation.

To be selected, patients needed enough residual fresh-frozen tumor tissue and more than two years of available survival data. None of the glioblastoma patients carried an isocitrate dehydrogenase mutation, although molecular status otherwise varied. PBMC were collected before vaccination, two weeks after the third vaccination, and at tumor progression if tumor progression occurred. The Qiagen DNeasy Blood extraction Kit was used for extraction of genomic DNA. With regard to this clone: Its antigen remains unidentified. No clone much larger than this one lies a single base away; base qualities are absent.

The immunoSEQ assay amplified TCRB CDR3 regions from roughly 2 micrograms of genomic DNA, or from all available DNA when less than that amount was available. The multiplex PCR employed 60 forward primers targeting TCR V beta segments and 13 reverse primers targeting J beta segments. To estimate the number of reads per starting template, synthetic control templates were added to each sample at limiting dilution. The Illumina HiSeq System generated 87 bp sequencing reads. The source study handled its data this way. PCR and sequencing errors were removed by a nearest neighbor algorithm that merged closely related sequences. TCR overlap was measured as the percentage of unique tumor TCR beta sequences also present in the same patient's peripheral blood. TCRdb mirrors the immuneACCESS table, restricted to in-frame sequences. Some clones are absent from its copies; in checked studies, under half trace to an unresolved V gene, and the reason for the others is unknown. The V and J calls and clone size come from that table; D and trimming were worked out from the DNA. In all, the sample holds about 100,000 clones, and about 80% of those were seen once. The ten largest account for under 7% of the sample.

According to the germline V gene, CDR1 reads MDHEN and CDR2 reads SYDVKM. The CDR3 starts with the cysteine, ends with the phenylalanine, and has 16 residues. Left in the record is the CDR3 DNA by itself, 48 bases read in frame from the first base. V is clipped by 5 bases and J by 3 bases, and the sequence between their germline boundaries is 20 bases long. The chain links TRBV28 with TRBJ2-7; TRBD2 might be the D gene, on 6 matching bases. The receptor's source is a human donor with glioblastoma. This specimen consisted of blood, obtained before dendritic cell vaccination. In nucleotides, the sequence is TGTGCCAGCAGTGGGGAGGTCGGGCCTCTAGTCTACGAGCAGTACTTC. It codes for CASSGEVGPLVYEQYF.